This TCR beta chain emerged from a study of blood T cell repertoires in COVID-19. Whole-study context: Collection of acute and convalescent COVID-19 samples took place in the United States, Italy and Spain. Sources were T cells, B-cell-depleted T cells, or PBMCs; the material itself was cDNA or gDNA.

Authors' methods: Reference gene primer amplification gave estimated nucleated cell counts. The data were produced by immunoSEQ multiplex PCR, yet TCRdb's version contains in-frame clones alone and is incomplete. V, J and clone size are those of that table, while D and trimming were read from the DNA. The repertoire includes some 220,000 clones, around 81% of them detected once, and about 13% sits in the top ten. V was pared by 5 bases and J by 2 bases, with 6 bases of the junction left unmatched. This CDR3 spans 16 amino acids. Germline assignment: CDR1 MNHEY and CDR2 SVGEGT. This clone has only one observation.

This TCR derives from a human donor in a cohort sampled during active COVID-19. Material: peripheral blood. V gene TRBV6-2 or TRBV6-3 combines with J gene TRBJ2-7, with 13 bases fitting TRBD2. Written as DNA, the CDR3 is TGTGCCAGCAGTAAGACAGGACTAGCGGGAGCCTACGAGCAGTACTTC. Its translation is CASSKTGLAGAYEQYF.